This T cell receptor (beta chain) was recovered during a study of CD8+CD57+ T cells in acquired aplastic anemia. Note on this clonotype: The antigen remains unidentified.

The CDR3 spans 13 residues. V dropped 10 bases and J dropped 5 bases, with 12 bases sitting between them. Germline V gene sequence: CDR1 ENHRY, CDR2 SYGVKD. Profiling of TCR beta VDJ combinations and CDR3 sequences used genomic DNA as template. TCRdb re-derived calls from the reads in MiXCR, one entry per CDR3 protein. Among fewer than 150,000 distinct CDR3 sequences listed, 40% to 60% were seen once. Overall study findings and caveats: No significant patient-versus-control difference appeared in CD8+ Simpson's diversity. It was found that more than 25 CD8+ CDR3 sequences were shared between patients and controls.

Source material: sorted CD4+, CD8+, or CD8+CD57+ T cells (not recorded which) from PBMCs. The source is a human donor in good health, serving as a control. This chain uses TRBV10-3 with TRBJ1-6; D possibly corresponds to TRBD1 (5 bases). The CDR3 DNA reads as TGTGCCACAACCGGGACGGATAATTCACCCCTCCACTTT. Its translation: CATTGTDNSPLHF.